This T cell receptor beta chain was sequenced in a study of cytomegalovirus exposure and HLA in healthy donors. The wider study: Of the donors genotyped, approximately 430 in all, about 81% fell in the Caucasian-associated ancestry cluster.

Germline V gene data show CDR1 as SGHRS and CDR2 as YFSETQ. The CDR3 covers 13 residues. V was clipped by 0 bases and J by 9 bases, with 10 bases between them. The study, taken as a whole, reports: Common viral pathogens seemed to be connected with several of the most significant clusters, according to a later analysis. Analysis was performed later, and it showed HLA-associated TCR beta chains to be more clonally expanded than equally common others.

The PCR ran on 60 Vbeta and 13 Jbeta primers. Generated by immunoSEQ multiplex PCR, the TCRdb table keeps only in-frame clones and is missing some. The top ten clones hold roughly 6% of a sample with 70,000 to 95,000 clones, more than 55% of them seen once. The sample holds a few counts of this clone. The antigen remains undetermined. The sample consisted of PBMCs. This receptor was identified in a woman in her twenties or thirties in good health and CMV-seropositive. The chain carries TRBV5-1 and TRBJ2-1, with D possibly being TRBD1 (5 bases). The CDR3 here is CASSLVAGLEQFF. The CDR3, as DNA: TGCGCCAGCAGCTTGGTGGCAGGGCTTGAGCAGTTCTTC.